Below are 4 T cell receptor beta chains sequenced from a single sample in a study of blood T cell repertoires in COVID-19. The table came from immunoSEQ multiplex PCR; TCRdb's copy has only in-frame clones and leaves some out. Of some 290,000 clones in the sample, approximately 90% were seen once. The sequenced sample was peripheral blood. The receptors originated from a woman aged 45-65 years who had recovered from COVID-19.

The chain has TRBV19 and TRBJ1-5; 7 bases align to TRBD1. V was clipped by 9 bases and J by 6 bases; unmatched bases: 8. There are 13 residues in the CDR3. Germline V gene sequence: CDR1 LNHDA, CDR2 SQIVND (reference sequence). As DNA, the CDR3 is TGTGCCAGCCAAAGACAGGGAGGTCAGCCCCAGCATTTT. It codes for CASQRQGGQPQHF.

This clone was found a few times. This chain uses TRBV7-2 with TRBJ2-2; D may be TRBD2 (7 bases). V lost 1 base, J lost 5 bases, and 17 bases lay in between. This CDR3 spans 17 amino acids. CDR1 and CDR2 from the germline V gene are SGHTA and FQGNSA. The CDR3 nucleotides read TGTGCCAGCAGCTTAGGGCGGGGGCCCGCGGGGACCGGGGAGCTGTTTTTT. This translates into CASSLGRGPAGTGELFF. Complete variable domain (other parts from reference TRBV7-2 and TRBJ2-2): GAGVSQSPSNKVTEKGKDVELRCDPISGHTALYWYRQSLGQGLEFLIYFQGNSAPDKSGLPSDRFSAERTGGSVSTLTIQRTQQEDSAVYLCASSLGRGPAGTGELFFGEGSRLTVL.

This chain uses TRBV18 with TRBJ1-1; no firm D call. Germline V gene sequence: CDR1 KGHSH, CDR2 LQKENI. V dropped 2 bases and J dropped 11 bases, with 18 bases sitting between them. This CDR3 contains 14 residues. The CDR3 DNA follows: TGTGCCAGCTCACCAGACGGAGAGAGCCTCGGGGCTTTCTTT. Protein sequence: CASSPDGESLGAFF.

The chain employs TRBV6-1 and TRBJ2-7; TRBD2 matches at 8 bases. The CDR3 contains 13 residues. Germline CDR1 and CDR2: MNHNS and SASEGT. V lost 2 bases to trimming and J lost 12 bases; unmatched junction nucleotides: 9. In nucleotides, the CDR3 is TGTGCCAGCAGTGAATTTATATCGGGGACTAGGTACTTC. Its protein is CASSEFISGTRYF.